The 4 T cell receptor beta chains in this list originate from one sample, sequenced in a study of early T cells in non-severe SARS-CoV-2 infection. TCRdb re-called the 5' RACE reads through MiXCR, storing one row per CDR3 protein. The sample carries tens of thousands of distinct CDR3 sequences, 5% to 6% recorded once. Sequencing was done on a sample of whole blood. These receptors were taken from an adult who was a healthcare worker with PCR-confirmed SARS-CoV-2 infection or an uninfected control (not recorded which).

The sample holds many counts of this clonotype. The chain is built from TRBV20-1 and TRBJ2-6; TRBD2 might be the D (5 bases). The V end lost 3 bases, the J end lost 4 bases, and 7 bases lay between the germline ends. There are 13 residues in the CDR3. Per germline, CDR1 DFQATT and CDR2 SNEGSKA (reference sequence). CDR3 sequence (DNA): TGCAGTGCTAGCCCTAGCGGGGCCAACGTCCTGACTTTC. Residues: CSASPSGANVLTF.

In its sample, this clonotype was seen many times. Relative to the germline gene, one junction end is altered; a read error may explain this. The chain uses TRBV4-1 and TRBJ1-1, with D unresolved. The CDR3 totals 14 residues. Germline CDR1 MGHRA, CDR2 YSYEKL. In DNA form, the CDR3 reads TGCGCCAGCAGCCAAGGCTGGACGGCGAATGAAGTTTTCTTT. This codes for CASSQGWTANEVFF.

Ten or more counts support this clonotype. J is TRBJ2-3 and V is TRBV18, with D perhaps TRBD1 (5 bases). CDR1 is KGHSH and CDR2 is LQKENI in the germline V gene. Trimming took off 4 bases at V and 5 bases at J, with 13 bases between the two ends. The CDR3 has 14 amino acids. The CDR3: CASSQTGFLDTQYF. DNA of the CDR3: TGTGCCAGCTCACAAACAGGTTTTCTAGATACGCAGTATTTT.

In this sample, this clonotype turned up many times. The V call is TRBV12-3 or TRBV12-4, the J call TRBJ2-5; TRBD2 is a possible D gene (5 bases). Between the trimmed V and J ends, which lost 1 base and 5 bases, there was a span of 8 bases. The CDR3 sequence is 13 residues long. CDR3 nucleotide sequence: TGTGCCAGCAGTTTAGGAGGGATGGAGACCCAGTACTTC. Translated, it gives CASSLGGMETQYF.